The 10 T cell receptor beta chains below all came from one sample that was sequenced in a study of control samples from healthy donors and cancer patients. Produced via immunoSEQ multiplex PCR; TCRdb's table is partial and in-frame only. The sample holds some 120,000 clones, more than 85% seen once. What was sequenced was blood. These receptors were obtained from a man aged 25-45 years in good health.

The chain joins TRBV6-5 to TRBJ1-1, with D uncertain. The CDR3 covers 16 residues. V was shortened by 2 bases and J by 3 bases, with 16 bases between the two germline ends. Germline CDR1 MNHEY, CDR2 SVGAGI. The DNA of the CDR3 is TGTGCCAGCAGTTACGCGATTTATGGGAAGTACACTGAAGCTTTCTTT. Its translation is CASSYAIYGKYTEAFF.

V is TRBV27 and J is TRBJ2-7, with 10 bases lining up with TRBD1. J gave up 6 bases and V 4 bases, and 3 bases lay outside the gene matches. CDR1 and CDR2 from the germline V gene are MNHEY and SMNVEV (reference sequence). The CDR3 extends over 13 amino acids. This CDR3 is CASSYGQGGEQYV. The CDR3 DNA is TGTGCCAGCAGTTATGGACAGGGGGGCGAGCAGTACGTC.

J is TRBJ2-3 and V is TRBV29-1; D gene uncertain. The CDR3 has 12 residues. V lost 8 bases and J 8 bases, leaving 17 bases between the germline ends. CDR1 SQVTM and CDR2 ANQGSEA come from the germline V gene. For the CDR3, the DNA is TGCAGCACCTTGGACCCTCCCGGTACGCAGTATTTT. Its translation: CSTLDPPGTQYF.

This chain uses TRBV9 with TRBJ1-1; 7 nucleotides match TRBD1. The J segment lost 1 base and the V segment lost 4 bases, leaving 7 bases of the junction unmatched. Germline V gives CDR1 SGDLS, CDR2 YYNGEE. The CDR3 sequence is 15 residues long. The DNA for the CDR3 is TGTGCCAGCAGCCCTGTCGGACAGGCGAACACTGAAGCTTTCTTT. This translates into CASSPVGQANTEAFF.

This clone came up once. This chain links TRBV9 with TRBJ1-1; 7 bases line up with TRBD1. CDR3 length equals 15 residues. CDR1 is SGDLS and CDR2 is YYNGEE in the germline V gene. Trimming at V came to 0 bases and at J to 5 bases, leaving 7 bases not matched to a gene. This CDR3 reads CASSVATGVRTEAFF. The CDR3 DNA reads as TGTGCCAGCAGCGTAGCTACAGGGGTGAGGACTGAAGCTTTCTTT.

In nucleotides, the CDR3 is TGTGCCAGTTTGGACAGGGGGAACACTGAAGCTTTCTTT. It codes for CASLDRGNTEAFF. The V call is TRBV19, the J call TRBJ1-1, with TRBD1 matching 9 bases. Germline V gives CDR1 LNHDA, CDR2 SQIVND (reference sequence). Germline trimming cut 8 bases from V and 1 base from J; bases unmatched to any gene: 2. The CDR3 loop spans 13 amino acids.

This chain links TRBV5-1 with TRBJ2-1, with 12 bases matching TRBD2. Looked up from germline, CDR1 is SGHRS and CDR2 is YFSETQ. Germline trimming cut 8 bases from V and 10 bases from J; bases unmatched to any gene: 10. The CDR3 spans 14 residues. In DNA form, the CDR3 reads TGCGCCAGTGAATGGACTAGCGGGGATACCGAGCAGTTCTTC. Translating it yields CASEWTSGDTEQFF. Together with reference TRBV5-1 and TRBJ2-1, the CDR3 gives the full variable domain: KAGVTQTPRYLIKTRGQQVTLSCSPISGHRSVSWYQQTPGQGLQFLFEYFSETQRNKGNFPGRFSGRQFSNSRSEMNVSTLELGDSALYLCASEWTSGDTEQFFGPGTRLTVL.

CDR3 DNA: TGTGCCAGCAGCCGCGGGGGGGCCAACACAGATACGCAGTATTTT. Translating gives CASSRGGANTDTQYF. This chain joins TRBV7-2 and TRBJ2-3; 9 positions agree with TRBD2. Germline V CDR1 and CDR2: SGHTA, FQGNSA. The CDR3 runs to 15 residues. V lost 5 bases, J lost 2 bases, and 5 bases stayed unmatched.

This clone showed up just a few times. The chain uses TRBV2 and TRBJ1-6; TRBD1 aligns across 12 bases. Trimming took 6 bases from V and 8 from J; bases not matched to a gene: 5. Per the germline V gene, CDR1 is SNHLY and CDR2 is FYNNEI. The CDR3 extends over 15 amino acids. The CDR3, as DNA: TGTGCCAGCAGGCCGGGACAGGGGGCTTATTCACCCCTCCACTTT. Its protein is CASRPGQGAYSPLHF.

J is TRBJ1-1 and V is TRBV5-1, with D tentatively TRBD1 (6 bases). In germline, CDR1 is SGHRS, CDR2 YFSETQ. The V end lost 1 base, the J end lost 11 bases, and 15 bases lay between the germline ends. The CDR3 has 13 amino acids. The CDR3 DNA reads TGCGCCAGCAGCTTGCGTAGGGGGTTTGAGGCTTTCTTT. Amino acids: CASSLRRGFEAFF.